The T cell receptor beta chain described here comes from a study of T cell responses to AZD1222 COVID-19 vaccine. Trimming left V 5 bases short and J 4 bases short, with 14 bases between. The CDR3 sequence is 14 residues long. The germline CDR1 and CDR2 sequences are MNHEY and SVGEGT. Profiling relied on immunoSEQ multiplex PCR, and the TCRdb table lists in-frame clones only, not all of them. The data show approximately 120,000 clones, around 90% seen once. This receptor was obtained from an adult in good health. The input for sequencing was peripheral blood, taken on day 0 of MenACWY control vaccination. The chain joins TRBV6-2 or TRBV6-3 to TRBJ1-2; no clear D gene. This CDR3 is CASSMDGAPYGYTF. The CDR3 coding sequence is TGTGCCAGCAGTATGGACGGAGCCCCCTATGGCTACACCTTC.